Presented here are 27 T cell receptor beta chains from one specimen sequenced in a study of shared clonotypes between healthy human individuals. The protocol was immunoSEQ multiplex PCR, while the TCRdb copy is restricted to in-frame clones and leaves out a portion. The sample contains some 2.3 million clones, approximately 93% of which appear only once. Material for sequencing was naive CD4+ T cells from PBMCs. As to subset: CD45RA+ positively selected. These receptors originate from a young man in good health. Some clones in this sample may be carry-over from other donors' samples.

This sequence joins TRBV4-2 and TRBJ1-3; D may be TRBD1 (6 bases). V dropped 1 base and J dropped 0 bases, with 13 bases sitting between them. Germline V lookup: CDR1 LGHNA, CDR2 YNFKEQ. This CDR3 has 17 amino acids. The CDR3 loop is CASSQAPQGSSGNTIYF. As DNA, the CDR3 is TGTGCCAGCAGCCAAGCCCCCCAGGGGAGCTCTGGAAACACCATATATTTT.

The chain links TRBV5-6 to TRBJ1-1; maybe TRBD1 (6 bases). Trimming shortened V by 2 bases and J by 4 bases, and 12 bases separated the two germline ends. Germline CDR1 reads SGHDT; CDR2 reads YYEEEE. This CDR3 contains 14 residues. DNA for the CDR3: TGTGCCAGCAGCTTCGCCGGGACAATCACTGAAGCTTTCTTT. As protein: CASSFAGTITEAFF.

V and J are TRBV6-6 and TRBJ2-7, with D perhaps TRBD2 (6 bases). Between the trimmed V and J ends, which lost 7 bases and 6 bases, there was a span of 16 bases. This CDR3 contains 13 residues. Per the germline V gene, CDR1 is MNHNY and CDR2 is SVGAGI (reference sequence). CDR3 amino acids: CASTLGQGGEQYF. For the CDR3, the DNA is TGTGCCAGCACTCTGGGGCAGGGAGGCGAGCAGTACTTC.

The V gene is TRBV2, the J gene TRBJ2-1; possibly TRBD1 for D (7 bases). Trimming removed 6 bases from V and 11 bases from J, with 11 bases in between. Per germline, CDR1 SNHLY and CDR2 FYNNEI. This CDR3 is built from 11 residues. This chain's CDR3 is CASRGGQKQFF. Here the CDR3 DNA reads TGTGCCAGCAGGGGGGGACAGAAGCAGTTCTTC.

This chain uses TRBV27 with TRBJ2-7, with 7 bases fitting TRBD1. From germline, CDR1 is MNHEY and CDR2 SMNVEV (reference sequence). J gave up 0 bases and V 6 bases, and 8 bases lay outside the gene matches. The CDR3 totals 15 residues. The CDR3 reads CASSSWDRYSYEQYF. Here the CDR3 DNA reads TGTGCCAGCAGCTCCTGGGACAGATACTCCTACGAGCAGTACTTC.

This clone appeared once. This chain uses TRBV4-3 with TRBJ1-2; D is undetermined. In germline, CDR1 is LGHNA, CDR2 YSLEER. With 4 bases removed from V and 3 bases from J, the gap between germline ends came to 9 bases. The CDR3 has 13 amino acids. This chain's CDR3 is CASSPQRDYGYTF. CDR3 in DNA: TGCGCCAGCAGCCCCCAGAGAGACTATGGCTACACCTTC.

This clone has just one count. The V call is TRBV5-1, the J call TRBJ1-4, with D possibly being TRBD1 (6 bases). Trimming took off 6 bases at V and 7 bases at J, with 16 bases between the two ends. This CDR3 has 14 amino acids. Germline V lookup: CDR1 SGHRS, CDR2 YFSETQ. The CDR3 DNA is TGCGCCAGCACATTGGGGGCGGTTAGTGAAAAACTGTTTTTT. As protein: CASTLGAVSEKLFF.

The V call is TRBV28, the J call TRBJ1-2; D gene uncertain. With 5 bases removed from V and 5 bases from J, the gap between germline ends came to 15 bases. The germline gives CDR1 MDHEN, CDR2 SYDVKM. CDR3 length equals 14 residues. CDR3 sequence: CASSPWEGGYGYTF. The CDR3, as DNA: TGTGCCAGCAGTCCGTGGGAGGGAGGGTATGGCTACACCTTC.

The gene calls are TRBV2 and TRBJ1-1; 10 bases are shared with TRBD1. This CDR3 contains 15 residues. Germline V gene sequence: CDR1 SNHLY, CDR2 FYNNEI. V shed 6 bases and J 2 bases; nucleotides not matched to a gene: 6. The CDR3 DNA sequence: TGTGCCAGCAGGGGATGGGACAGGGGCAACACTGAAGCTTTCTTT. This sequence encodes CASRGWDRGNTEAFF.

This rearrangement joins TRBV19 to TRBJ2-5; TRBD2 matches at 13 bases. J lost 4 bases, V lost 10 bases, and 6 bases had no gene match. Germline values: CDR1 LNHDA, CDR2 SQIVND (reference sequence). This CDR3 region has 14 residues. CDR3 sequence (DNA): TGTGCCACCAGGACTAGCGGGGGCAGAGAGACCCAGTACTTC. It yields the protein CATRTSGGRETQYF. Complete variable domain (other parts from reference TRBV19 and TRBJ2-5): DGGITQSPKYLFRKEGQNVTLSCEQNLNHDAMYWYRQDPGQGLRLIYYSQIVNDFQKGDIAEGYSVSREKKESFPLTVTSAQKNPTAFYLCATRTSGGRETQYFGPGTRLLVL.

The chain recombines TRBV7-3 with TRBJ2-5; TRBD2 agrees at 8 bases. V trimming: 2 bases; J trimming: 5 bases; junction bases outside the gene matches: 4. Germline CDR1 is SGHTA and CDR2 is FQGTGA. The CDR3 sequence is 14 residues long. CDR3 sequence (DNA): TGTGCCAGCAGCTTAGCGGGGGGCGAGGAGACCCAGTACTTC. It specifies CASSLAGGEETQYF.

The chain has TRBV7-2 and TRBJ2-1; 15 bases are a match to TRBD2. CDR1 and CDR2 from the germline V gene are SGHTA and FQGNSA. The CDR3 covers 17 residues. Germline trimming cut 3 bases from V and 9 bases from J; bases unmatched to any gene: 9. The CDR3: CASSFRTGLAGGFEQFF. In DNA, the CDR3 is TGTGCCAGCAGCTTCAGGACAGGACTAGCGGGAGGGTTTGAGCAGTTCTTC. Based on the CDR3 plus reference TRBV7-2 and TRBJ2-1, the full variable domain is GAGVSQSPSNKVTEKGKDVELRCDPISGHTALYWYRQSLGQGLEFLIYFQGNSAPDKSGLPSDRFSAERTGGSVSTLTIQRTQQEDSAVYLCASSFRTGLAGGFEQFFGPGTRLTVL.

This chain links TRBV10-1 with TRBJ1-1; D perhaps matches TRBD1 (6 bases). Trimming removed 5 bases at V and 5 bases at J, with 12 bases between. Germline loops: CDR1 WNHNN, CDR2 SYGVQD (reference sequence). This CDR3 spans 13 amino acids. CDR3 amino acids: CASSKYRETEAFF. Written as DNA, the CDR3 is TGCGCCAGCAGTAAGTACAGGGAGACTGAAGCTTTCTTT.

The V and J genes are TRBV27 and TRBJ1-3, with D maybe TRBD1 (5 bases). Germline V gives CDR1 MNHEY, CDR2 SMNVEV (reference sequence). The CDR3 spans 14 residues. Trimming removed 5 bases at V and 3 bases at J, with 11 bases between. This CDR3 is CASSTRDGGNTIYF. For the CDR3, the DNA is TGTGCCAGCAGTACCCGGGACGGTGGAAACACCATATATTTT.

The rearrangement links TRBV2 to TRBJ2-2; TRBD2 agrees at 7 bases. This CDR3 has 13 residues. CDR1 SNHLY and CDR2 FYNNEI come from the germline V gene. V lost 8 bases and J lost 7; bases outside the gene matches: 7. CDR3 coding DNA: TGTGCCAGCGTACCTAGCGGCGGCGGGGAGCTGTTTTTT. It is translated as CASVPSGGGELFF.

This chain joins TRBV2 and TRBJ2-1; a weak D match, TRBD1 (6 bases). Between the trimmed V and J ends, which lost 4 bases and 9 bases, there was a span of 13 bases. CDR1 is SNHLY, CDR2 FYNNEI, per germline. The CDR3 has 13 amino acids. Here the CDR3 reads CASSAPGVGEQFF. The CDR3 DNA sequence: TGTGCCAGCAGTGCCCCAGGGGTAGGTGAGCAGTTCTTC.

This chain joins TRBV5-4 and TRBJ2-7; maybe TRBD1 (6 bases). The CDR3 covers 13 residues. V lost 7 bases to trimming and J lost 3 bases, with 14 bases between them. Germline values: CDR1 SGHNT, CDR2 YYREEE (reference sequence). CDR3 sequence (DNA): TGTGCCAGCGGGGGCCGCATGGGCTACGAGCAGTACTTC. Translated, it gives CASGGRMGYEQYF.

The chain combines TRBV18 with TRBJ2-2; D uncertain. This CDR3 has 13 amino acids. Deletions cut 6 bases from V and 7 bases from J, with 12 bases between. Germline CDR1 is KGHSH and CDR2 is LQKENI. In DNA form, the CDR3 reads TGTGCCAGCTCGCCTATAGGAATCGGGGAGCTGTTTTTT. Translating it yields CASSPIGIGELFF. Variable domain in full (rest from reference TRBV18 and TRBJ2-2): NAGVMQNPRHLVRRRGQEARLRCSPMKGHSHVYWYRQLPEEGLKFMVYLQKENIIDESGMPKERFSAEFPKEGPSILRIQQVVRGDSAAYFCASSPIGIGELFFGEGSRLTVL.

The DNA for the CDR3 is TGTGCCAGCAGCCAACTAGCGGGGCTTTCCGGATCCTACGAGCAGTACTTC. Amino acid sequence: CASSQLAGLSGSYEQYF. This chain joins TRBV4-2 and TRBJ2-7; 9 bases match TRBD2. Germline CDR1 is LGHNA and CDR2 is YNFKEQ. Trimming took 2 bases from V and 1 from J; bases not matched to a gene: 9. The CDR3 has 17 amino acids.

This chain connects TRBV20-1 to TRBJ1-5; D gene uncertain. Trimming removed 5 bases at V and 1 base at J, with 3 bases between. The CDR3 covers 11 residues. CDR1 is DFQATT, CDR2 SNEGSKA, per germline (reference sequence). The CDR3 protein is CSAHSNQPQHF. The DNA of the CDR3 is TGCAGTGCTCACAGCAATCAGCCCCAGCATTTT.

The chain uses TRBV9 and TRBJ2-1; 13 bases are a match to TRBD2. Germline V gene data show CDR1 as SGDLS and CDR2 as YYNGEE. This CDR3 has 18 amino acids. V shed 3 bases, J shed 9 bases, and the junction held 15 bases outside the gene matches. This CDR3 reads CASSATSGRYSGRSEQFF. The CDR3, as DNA: TGTGCCAGCAGCGCGACTAGCGGGAGGTACTCAGGGCGCAGTGAGCAGTTCTTC.

The J gene is TRBJ2-3, the V gene TRBV13; D uncertain. The CDR3 covers 13 residues. V was pared by 2 bases and J by 2 bases, with 5 bases between. Per the germline V gene, CDR1 is PRHDT and CDR2 is FYEKMQ (reference sequence). This CDR3 is CASSLFPTDTQYF. The CDR3 DNA reads TGTGCCAGCAGCTTATTTCCCACAGATACGCAGTATTTT.

V gene TRBV7-9 combines with J gene TRBJ1-2, with unresolved D. Trimming stripped 2 bases from V and 6 bases from J, with 16 bases between. Per germline, CDR1 SEHNR and CDR2 FQNEAQ (reference sequence). This CDR3 region has 15 residues. CDR3 loop: CASSLRQDITNGYTF. The CDR3 DNA follows: TGTGCCAGCAGCTTACGGCAGGATATCACGAATGGCTACACCTTC.

The gene calls are TRBV28 and TRBJ2-7, with 11 bases matching TRBD1. The germline V gene encodes CDR1 MDHEN and CDR2 SYDVKM. The length of the CDR3 is 14 residues. V shed 6 bases, J shed 6 bases, and the junction held 7 bases outside the gene matches. The CDR3 bases are TGTGCCAGCAGAGGGGGACAGGGGGTAGCCGAGCAGTACTTC. This codes for CASRGGQGVAEQYF.

In this sample, this clone turned up once. This sequence joins TRBV10-3 and TRBJ1-1, with TRBD1 as a possible D gene (5 bases). Germline CDR1 ENHRY, CDR2 SYGVKD. V was clipped by 10 bases and J by 5 bases, with 23 bases between them. This CDR3 comprises 15 residues. CDR3 protein: CATRGSVGVATEAFF. The CDR3 DNA reads as TGTGCCACCAGAGGCTCCGTAGGGGTGGCGACTGAAGCTTTCTTT.

The chain uses TRBV28 and TRBJ2-6, with D maybe TRBD1 (5 bases). The CDR3 runs 19 residues. The germline V and J ends were trimmed by 4 bases and 1 base, with 20 bases remaining between them. Germline V CDR1 and CDR2: MDHEN, SYDVKM. CDR3 region: CASSSVMWQGLSGANVLTF. CDR3 in DNA: TGTGCCAGCAGTTCAGTCATGTGGCAGGGATTATCTGGGGCCAACGTCCTGACTTTC.

The chain combines TRBV28 with TRBJ1-1; 9 bases fit TRBD1. This CDR3 contains 15 residues. Germline V gene lookup returns CDR1 MDHEN and CDR2 SYDVKM. With V trimmed by 5 bases and J by 0 bases, 4 bases remained unmatched. CDR3 amino acids: CASSPRTGVNTEAFF. CDR3 bases: TGTGCCAGCAGTCCACGGACAGGGGTGAACACTGAAGCTTTCTTT.